Each of the 7 T cell receptor beta chains below was sequenced from the same sample in a study of beta chain features in type 1 diabetes. General study findings and limits: TCRB CDR3s were moderately but significantly shorter in Type 1 diabetes patients in all four CD4+ subsets.

Their antigen targets remain unknown. Every bit of the isolated RNA underwent reverse transcription, so sequencing read expressed TCRB transcripts. Method: immunoSEQ multiplex PCR; TCRdb's copy keeps in-frame clones and lacks some. The sample yields more than 300,000 clones, 7% to 10% seen once. Sequenced input: central memory CD4+ T cells from blood. These receptors all stem from a man aged 30 to 39 with type 1 diabetes.

There are a few counts of this clone. The chain has TRBV7-2 and TRBJ1-1; weak D call: TRBD1 (6 bases). The CDR3 is 13 amino acids. In germline, CDR1 is SGHTA, CDR2 FQGNSA. V lost 5 bases and J 2 bases, leaving 9 bases between the germline ends. In DNA, the CDR3 is TGTGCCAGCAGCCCGGACAGTAACACTGAAGCTTTCTTT. It encodes CASSPDSNTEAFF.

This clone has only a few counts. This sample includes further DNA sequences coding for the same CDR3. V is TRBV2 and J is TRBJ1-5; D is undetermined. Germline-derived CDR1 and CDR2 are SNHLY and FYNNEI. CDR3 length: 13 residues. V lost 7 bases to trimming and J lost 0 bases, with 7 bases between them. The CDR3 bases are TGTGCCAGCAATGGGGATAGCAATCAGCCCCAGCATTTT. It specifies CASNGDSNQPQHF.

This clone was seen more than once but under ten times. The V call is TRBV30, the J call TRBJ2-5; no clear D. CDR3 length: 12 residues. Trimming removed 8 bases from V and 5 bases from J, with 15 bases in between. CDR1 and CDR2 (germline): GTSNPN, SVGIG (reference sequence). As DNA, the CDR3 is TGTGCCAGCAGCTATTGGCGGGAGACCCAGTACTTC. This sequence encodes CASSYWRETQYF. Together with reference TRBV30 and TRBJ2-5, the CDR3 gives the full variable domain: SQTIHQWPATLVQPVGSPLSLECTVEGTSNPNLYWYRQAAGRGLQLLFYSVGIGQISSEVPQNLSASRPQDRQFILSSKKLLLSDSGFYLCASSYWRETQYFGPGTRLLVL.

This clone was seen at least ten times. The chain couples TRBV7-8 to TRBJ1-5, with D perhaps matching TRBD1 (6 bases). V lost 2 bases and J lost 2, with 10 bases in between. This CDR3 contains 15 residues. Germline CDR1 is SGHVS and CDR2 is FQNEAQ. The CDR3: CASSLSSGGNQPQHF. The CDR3 DNA is TGTGCCAGCAGCTTAAGTTCAGGGGGCAATCAGCCCCAGCATTTT.

The rearrangement joins TRBV18 to TRBJ2-1; D unresolved. This CDR3 is built from 15 residues. From germline, CDR1 is KGHSH and CDR2 LQKENI. V dropped 8 bases and J dropped 0 bases, with 14 bases sitting between them. The CDR3 DNA reads TGTGCCAGCAGGGCAGGCCTTAGCTCCTACAATGAGCAGTTCTTC. This encodes CASRAGLSSYNEQFF. The complete variable domain, with remaining parts taken from reference TRBV18 and TRBJ2-1, reads NAGVMQNPRHLVRRRGQEARLRCSPMKGHSHVYWYRQLPEEGLKFMVYLQKENIIDESGMPKERFSAEFPKEGPSILRIQQVVRGDSAAYFCASRAGLSSYNEQFFGPGTRLTVL.

This clone was seen a few times. The V gene is TRBV30, the J gene TRBJ1-5; a possible D gene is TRBD1 (5 bases). The ends were cut back, 2 bases at V and 3 bases at J, with 8 bases in the middle. This CDR3 is 13 amino acids long. CDR1 and CDR2 (germline): GTSNPN, SVGIG (reference sequence). Here the CDR3 reads CAWSSGDNQPQHF. The CDR3, as DNA: TGTGCCTGGAGTTCGGGGGACAATCAGCCCCAGCATTTT.

There are many counts of this clone. This chain uses TRBV19 with TRBJ2-2; D not certain. Trimming removed 4 bases from V and 2 bases from J, with 8 bases in between. The CDR3 totals 14 residues. Per germline, CDR1 LNHDA and CDR2 SQIVND (reference sequence). CDR3 bases: TGTGCCAGTAGTACGGTCCAAAACACCGGGGAGCTGTTTTTT. Translation: CASSTVQNTGELFF. Using reference TRBV19 and TRBJ2-2 for the parts outside the CDR3, the full variable domain is DGGITQSPKYLFRKEGQNVTLSCEQNLNHDAMYWYRQDPGQGLRLIYYSQIVNDFQKGDIAEGYSVSREKKESFPLTVTSAQKNPTAFYLCASSTVQNTGELFFGEGSRLTVL.